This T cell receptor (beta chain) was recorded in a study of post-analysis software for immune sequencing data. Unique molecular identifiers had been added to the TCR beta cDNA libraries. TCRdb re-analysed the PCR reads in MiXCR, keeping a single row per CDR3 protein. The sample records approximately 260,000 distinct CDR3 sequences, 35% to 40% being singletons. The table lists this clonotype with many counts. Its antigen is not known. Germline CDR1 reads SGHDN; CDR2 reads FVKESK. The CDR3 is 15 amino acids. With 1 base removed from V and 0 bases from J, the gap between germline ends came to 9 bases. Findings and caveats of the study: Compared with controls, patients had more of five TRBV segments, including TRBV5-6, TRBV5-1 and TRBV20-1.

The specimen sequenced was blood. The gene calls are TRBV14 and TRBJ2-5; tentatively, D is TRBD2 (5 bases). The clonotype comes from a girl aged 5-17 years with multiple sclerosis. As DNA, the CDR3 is TGTGCCAGCAGCCAAGCCTGGACTCACCAAGAGACCCAGTACTTC. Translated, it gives CASSQAWTHQETQYF.